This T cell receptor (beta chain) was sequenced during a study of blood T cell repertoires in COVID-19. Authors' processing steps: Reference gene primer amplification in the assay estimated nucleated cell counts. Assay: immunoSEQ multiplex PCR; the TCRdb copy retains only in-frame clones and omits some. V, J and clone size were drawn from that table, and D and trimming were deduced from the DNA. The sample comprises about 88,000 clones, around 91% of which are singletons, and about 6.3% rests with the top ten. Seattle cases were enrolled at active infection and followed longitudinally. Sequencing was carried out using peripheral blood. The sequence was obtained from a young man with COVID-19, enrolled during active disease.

The CDR3 reads CARGGDIRNQPQHF. Written as DNA, the CDR3 is TGTGCCAGGGGGGGGGACATCCGCAATCAGCCCCAGCATTTT. This sequence joins TRBV10-3 and TRBJ1-5, with a weak D call TRBD1 (6 bases). The CDR3 contains 14 residues. The V end lost 10 bases, the J end lost 2 bases, and 15 bases lay between the germline ends. The V gene's germline CDR1 is ENHRY and CDR2 SYGVKD.